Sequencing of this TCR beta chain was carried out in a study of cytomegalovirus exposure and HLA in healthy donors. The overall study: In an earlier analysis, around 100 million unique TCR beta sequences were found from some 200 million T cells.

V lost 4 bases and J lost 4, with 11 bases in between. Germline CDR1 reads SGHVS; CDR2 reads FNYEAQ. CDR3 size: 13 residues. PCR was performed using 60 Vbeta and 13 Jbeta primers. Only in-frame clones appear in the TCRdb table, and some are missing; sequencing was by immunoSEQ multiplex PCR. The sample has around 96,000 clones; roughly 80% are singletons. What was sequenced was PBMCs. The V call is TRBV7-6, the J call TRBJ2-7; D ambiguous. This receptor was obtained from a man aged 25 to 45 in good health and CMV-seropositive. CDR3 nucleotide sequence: TGTGCCAGCAGCTCTACTACGGGTTACGAGCAGTACTTC. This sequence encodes CASSSTTGYEQYF.